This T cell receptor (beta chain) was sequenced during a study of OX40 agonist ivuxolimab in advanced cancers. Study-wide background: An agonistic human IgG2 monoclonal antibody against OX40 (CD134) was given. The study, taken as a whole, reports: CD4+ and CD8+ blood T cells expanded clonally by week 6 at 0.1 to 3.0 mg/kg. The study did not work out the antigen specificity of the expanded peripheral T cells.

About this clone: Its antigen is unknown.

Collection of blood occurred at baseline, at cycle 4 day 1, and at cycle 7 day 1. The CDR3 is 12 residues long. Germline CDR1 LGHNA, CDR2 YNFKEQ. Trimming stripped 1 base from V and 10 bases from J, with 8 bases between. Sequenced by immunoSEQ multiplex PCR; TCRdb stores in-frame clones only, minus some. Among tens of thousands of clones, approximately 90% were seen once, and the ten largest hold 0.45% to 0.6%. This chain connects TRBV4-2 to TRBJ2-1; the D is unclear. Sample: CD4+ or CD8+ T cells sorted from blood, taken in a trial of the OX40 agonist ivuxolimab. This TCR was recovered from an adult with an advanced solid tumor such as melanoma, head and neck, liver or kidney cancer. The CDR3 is CASSQGGNEQFF. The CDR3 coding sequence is TGTGCCAGCAGCCAAGGTGGGAACGAGCAGTTCTTC.